This passage covers 6 T cell receptor beta chains from one sample sequenced in a study of graft-versus-host responses after intestinal transplantation. Clones were sequenced by immunoSEQ multiplex PCR, and TCRdb holds only the in-frame ones, with some missing. Found here are 130,000 to 150,000 clones, about nine tenths of them singletons; the top ten hold roughly 0.19%. Their target antigens are unknown. The material was unstimulated CD4+ T cells sorted from spleen or lymph node cells, obtained before intestinal transplant. The receptors were gathered from a human donor who received an intestinal transplant.

This clone has only a few counts. In nucleotides, the CDR3 is TGTGCCAGCAGCTTCTCTCCGGGACGACTATCTAGCACAGATACGCAGTATTTT. It translates to CASSFSPGRLSSTDTQYF. The chain joins TRBV7-3 to TRBJ2-3; TRBD1 or TRBD2 may be the D gene (5 bases each). CDR3 length: 18 amino acids. Trimming removed 3 bases at V and 0 bases at J, with 19 bases between. CDR1 is SGHTA, CDR2 FQGTGA, per germline.

V is TRBV29-1 and J is TRBJ2-5, with D perhaps TRBD2 (6 bases). The CDR3 runs to 13 residues. The germline V and J ends were trimmed by 5 bases and 4 bases, with 14 bases remaining between them. From germline, CDR1 is SQVTM and CDR2 ANQGSEA. CDR3 loop: CSVTGPGGETQYF. For the CDR3, the DNA is TGCAGCGTTACGGGACCCGGGGGAGAGACCCAGTACTTC.

The rearrangement joins TRBV28 to TRBJ1-5; 9 bases align to TRBD1. With V trimmed by 1 base and J by 5 bases, 12 bases remained unmatched. Germline V CDR1 and CDR2: MDHEN, SYDVKM. The CDR3 loop spans 18 amino acids. The CDR3 DNA reads TGTGCCAGCAGTTTATTATTCACAGGGGGCGCGGATGATCAGCCCCAGCATTTT. This codes for CASSLLFTGGADDQPQHF.

The chain employs TRBV29-1 and TRBJ1-5; the D is unclear. This CDR3 has 12 amino acids. Trimming stripped 5 bases from V and 1 base from J, with 6 bases between. The germline gives CDR1 SQVTM, CDR2 ANQGSEA. The DNA of the CDR3 is TGCAGCGTTTCGGTGAGCAATCAGCCCCAGCATTTT. Translated, it gives CSVSVSNQPQHF.

This clone was found a few times. V is TRBV4-1 and J is TRBJ2-7; TRBD1 aligns across 9 bases. V shed 11 bases, J shed 4 bases, and the junction held 9 bases outside the gene matches. This CDR3 is built from 13 residues. CDR1 and CDR2 from the germline V gene are MGHRA and YSYEKL. The DNA for the CDR3 is TGCGCCGGGTCCCGAGGACAGGGGTACGAGCAGTACTTC. It codes for CAGSRGQGYEQYF.

The table lists this clone with a few counts. The chain is built from TRBV7-2 and TRBJ1-1, with D unclear. V lost 1 base, J lost 1 base, and 4 bases lay in between. The CDR3 is 13 amino acids. Germline loops: CDR1 SGHTA, CDR2 FQGNSA. The CDR3 is CASSLDANTEAFF. DNA of the CDR3: TGTGCCAGCAGCTTAGACGCGAACACTGAAGCTTTCTTT.